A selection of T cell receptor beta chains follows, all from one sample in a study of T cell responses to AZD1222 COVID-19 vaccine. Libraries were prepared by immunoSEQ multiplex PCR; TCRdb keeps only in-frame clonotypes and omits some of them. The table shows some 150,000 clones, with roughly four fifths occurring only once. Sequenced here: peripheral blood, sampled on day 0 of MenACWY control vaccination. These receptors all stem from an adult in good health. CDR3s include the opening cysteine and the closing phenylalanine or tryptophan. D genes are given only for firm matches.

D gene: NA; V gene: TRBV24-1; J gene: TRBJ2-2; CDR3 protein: CATSDFGLTGELFF; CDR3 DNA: TGTGCCACCAGTGATTTTGGGCTTACCGGGGAGCTGTTTTTT
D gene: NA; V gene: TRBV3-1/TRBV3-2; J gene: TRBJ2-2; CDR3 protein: CASSQKTTTGELFF; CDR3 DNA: TGTGCCAGCAGCCAAAAGACGACCACCGGGGAGCTGTTTTTT
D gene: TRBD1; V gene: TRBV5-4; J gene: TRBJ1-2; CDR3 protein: CASSLARDRGRETYGYTF; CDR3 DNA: TGTGCCAGCAGCTTGGCTCGGGACAGGGGGCGCGAGACCTATGGCTACACCTTC
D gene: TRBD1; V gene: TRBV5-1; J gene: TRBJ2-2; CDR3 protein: CASSNRQGNTGELFF; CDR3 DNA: TGCGCCAGCAGCAACAGACAGGGAAACACCGGGGAGCTGTTTTTT
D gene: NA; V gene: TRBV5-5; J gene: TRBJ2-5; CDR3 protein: CASSLGRWQETQYF; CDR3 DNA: TGTGCCAGCAGCTTGGGACGGTGGCAAGAGACCCAGTACTTC
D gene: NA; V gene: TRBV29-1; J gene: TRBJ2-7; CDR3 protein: CSARLDGPYEQYF; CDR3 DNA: TGCAGCGCCCGTCTGGACGGGCCCTACGAGCAGTACTTC
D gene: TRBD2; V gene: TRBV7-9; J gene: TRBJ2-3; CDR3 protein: CASSFTSGVSDTQYF; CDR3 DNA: TGTGCCAGCAGCTTCACTAGCGGGGTTTCAGATACGCAGTATTTT
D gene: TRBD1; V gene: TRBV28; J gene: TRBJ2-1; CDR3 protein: CAKQGDHNEQFF; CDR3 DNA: TGTGCCAAACAGGGGGACCACAATGAGCAGTTCTTC
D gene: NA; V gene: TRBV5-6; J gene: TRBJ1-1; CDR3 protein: CASSFERGHKAFF; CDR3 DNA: TGTGCCAGCAGCTTCGAGAGGGGACATAAAGCTTTCTTT
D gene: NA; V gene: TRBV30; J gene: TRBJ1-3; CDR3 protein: CAWSVNSRNTIYF; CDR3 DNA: TGTGCCTGGAGTGTGAACTCCCGAAACACCATATATTTT
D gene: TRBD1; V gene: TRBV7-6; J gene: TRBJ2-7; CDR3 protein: CASSLEGQGAGEQYF; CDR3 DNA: TGTGCCAGCAGCTTAGAGGGCCAGGGGGCTGGTGAGCAGTACTTC
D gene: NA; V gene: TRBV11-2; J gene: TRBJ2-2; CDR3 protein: CASSLVGPRPITGELFF; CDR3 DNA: TGTGCCAGCAGCTTAGTTGGACCCCGGCCGATCACCGGGGAGCTGTTTTTT
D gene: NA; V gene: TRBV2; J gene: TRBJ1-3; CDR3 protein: CASRAGTPGNTIYF; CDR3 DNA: TGTGCCAGCAGGGCCGGGACTCCTGGAAACACCATATATTTT
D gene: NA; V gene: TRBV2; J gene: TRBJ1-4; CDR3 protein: CASRSFNEKLFF; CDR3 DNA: TGTGCCAGCAGAAGTTTTAATGAAAAACTGTTTTTT
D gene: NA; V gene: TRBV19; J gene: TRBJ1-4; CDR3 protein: CASRGKGREKLFF; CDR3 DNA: TGTGCCAGTAGAGGTAAAGGTCGTGAAAAACTGTTTTTT
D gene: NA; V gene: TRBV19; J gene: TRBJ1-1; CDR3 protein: CASTVGGYPGTEAFF; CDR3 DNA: TGTGCCAGTACGGTGGGGGGGTACCCTGGGACTGAAGCTTTCTTT